This T cell receptor (beta chain) was observed in a study of vaccination and CD4 T cells after COVID-19. Background on the study: A median of 101 days (range 35 to 161) separated diagnosis from post-COVID sampling.

This clonotype was recorded a few times. Its antigen is still unknown. V shed 5 bases and J 2 bases; nucleotides not matched to a gene: 4. The CDR3 length is 14 residues. Germline lookup yields CDR1 MNHEY and CDR2 SMNVEV (reference sequence). TCRdb fed the PCR reads into MiXCR, producing one record per CDR3 protein. The sample lists some 27,000 distinct CDR3 sequences, under 60% occurring once. The sample's time point: late sampling 161 to 241 days after vaccination in a few convalescent patients. Findings and caveats of the study: Early timepoints after natural infection were not analyzed in these convalescent patients. Nearly all convalescent vaccine-specific clones, 304 of 307, recognized only SARS-CoV-2 spike.

The chain has TRBV27 and TRBJ2-7; 9 bases are shared with TRBD1. Sequencing used CD4+ T cells from blood, obtained about 7 months after SARS-CoV-2 vaccination. This clonotype was sampled from a human donor who had recovered from COVID-19. The CDR3 DNA follows: TGTGCCAGCAGTATGACAGGGGGTGCCTACGAGCAGTACTTC. Its protein is CASSMTGGAYEQYF.